What follows are 25 T cell receptor beta chains derived from one specimen sequenced in a study of Ad26.COV2.S vaccination and SARS-CoV-2 variants. The repertoire was sequenced with immunoSEQ multiplex PCR; TCRdb's copy has only in-frame clones and lacks some. Counted here are roughly 450,000 clones, 90% occurring once; the ten biggest clones make up about 12%. Treatment denoted: roughly 19 received Ad26.COV2.S at low or high dose, single or two shots; roughly five received placebo; per-sample allocation not given. Day 63 following the first vaccine or placebo injection was when the samples were taken. The sample here was peripheral blood, taken in a trial of Ad26.COV2.S vaccine versus placebo. These receptor sequences come from a person aged 18-65 years who received the Ad26.COV2.S COVID-19 vaccine or a placebo.

The chain links TRBV18 to TRBJ2-7; D might be TRBD2 (6 bases). This CDR3 has 16 residues. Trimming pared 0 bases from V and 0 bases from J, leaving 12 bases between. Looked up from germline, CDR1 is KGHSH and CDR2 is LQKENI. The CDR3 region has the DNA TGTGCCAGCTCACCACCCGGGGCCGGGAGCTCCTACGAGCAGTACTTC. It specifies CASSPPGAGSSYEQYF. The full variable domain, its missing parts supplied by reference TRBV18 and TRBJ2-7, is NAGVMQNPRHLVRRRGQEARLRCSPMKGHSHVYWYRQLPEEGLKFMVYLQKENIIDESGMPKERFSAEFPKEGPSILRIQQVVRGDSAAYFCASSPPGAGSSYEQYFGPGTRLTVT.

The rearrangement joins TRBV7-6 to TRBJ1-2; a weak D match, TRBD1 (5 bases). V was clipped by 1 base and J by 7 bases, with 13 bases between them. Germline lookup yields CDR1 SGHVS and CDR2 FNYEAQ. The length of the CDR3 is 14 residues. The CDR3 nucleotides are TGTGCCAGCAGCTTAGAGGCAGGGCAATTTGGCTACACCTTC. This codes for CASSLEAGQFGYTF.

The chain joins TRBV29-1 to TRBJ1-1, with D possibly TRBD1 on 5 matching bases. The CDR3 has 15 residues. Germline CDR1 is SQVTM and CDR2 is ANQGSEA. V lost 6 bases, J lost 5 bases, and 22 bases lay in between. The CDR3 reads CSVPGRGAWGTEAFF. DNA of the CDR3: TGCAGCGTCCCGGGAAGGGGCGCGTGGGGAACTGAAGCTTTCTTT.

This clone showed up just once. This chain uses TRBV6-6 with TRBJ2-2; 12 bases agree with TRBD2. The CDR3 is made up of 16 amino acids. The J segment lost 0 bases and the V segment lost 7 bases, leaving 3 bases of the junction unmatched. In germline, CDR1 is MNHNY, CDR2 SVGAGI (reference sequence). The CDR3 is CASTGLAGSNTGELFF. In DNA form, the CDR3 reads TGTGCCAGCACCGGACTAGCGGGGTCGAACACCGGGGAGCTGTTTTTT.

Worth noting for this clone: At one of its ends the junction is not consistent with the germline gene, which may arise from a read error. The V and J genes are TRBV2 and TRBJ1-5; D remains unclear. The CDR3 spans 9 residues. The germline gives CDR1 SNHLY, CDR2 FYNNEI. The CDR3 loop reads CELNQPQHF. The CDR3 nucleotides read TGCGAATTAAATCAGCCCCAGCATTTT.

V usage is TRBV11-3 and J usage is TRBJ2-2, with TRBD1 matching over 7 bases. CDR1 SGHNT and CDR2 YENEEA come from the germline V gene. J gave up 5 bases and V 3 bases, and 9 bases lay outside the gene matches. This CDR3 spans 16 amino acids. The CDR3, as DNA: TGTGCCAGCAGCTTGGACCAGGGGGTGGGGACCGGGGAGCTGTTTTTT. It specifies CASSLDQGVGTGELFF.

This rearrangement joins TRBV12-5 to TRBJ1-2, with 8 positions matching TRBD1. V lost 0 bases and J lost 8; bases outside the gene matches: 20. Germline-derived CDR1 and CDR2 are LGHNT and FRNRAP. The length of the CDR3 is 19 residues. The CDR3 here is CASGLVPVGMGQGARGYTF. CDR3 nucleotides: TGTGCTAGTGGTTTGGTACCTGTGGGCATGGGGCAGGGGGCGCGGGGCTACACCTTC.

This chain's CDR3 is CASSSEGEQYF. CDR3 in DNA: TGTGCCAGCTCCTCGGAGGGGGAGCAGTACTTC. The genes are TRBV18 and TRBJ2-7; D might be TRBD2 (6 bases). The V gene lost 6 bases and the J gene lost 7 bases, with 10 bases spanning the gap. Germline V gives CDR1 KGHSH, CDR2 LQKENI. The CDR3 length is 11 residues. The full variable domain, with the rest looked up from reference TRBV18 and TRBJ2-7, is NAGVMQNPRHLVRRRGQEARLRCSPMKGHSHVYWYRQLPEEGLKFMVYLQKENIIDESGMPKERFSAEFPKEGPSILRIQQVVRGDSAAYFCASSSEGEQYFGPGTRLTVT.

The J gene is TRBJ2-7, the V gene TRBV4-2, with 8 bases that match TRBD2. J was trimmed by 4 bases and V by 1 base; bases with no gene match: 9. CDR1 is LGHNA, CDR2 YNFKEQ, per germline. The CDR3 runs to 16 residues. CDR3 in DNA: TGTGCCAGCAGCCAAGTTCTTCAGCGGGAGATTTACGAGCAGTACTTC. Its protein product is CASSQVLQREIYEQYF.

This rearrangement joins TRBV7-2 to TRBJ1-1; D gene ambiguous. Trimming took off 2 bases at V and 3 bases at J, with 7 bases between the two ends. Germline V gene lookup returns CDR1 SGHTA and CDR2 FQGNSA. The CDR3 length is 13 residues. CDR3 nucleotide sequence: TGTGCCAGCAGCTTACAACAGCACACTGAAGCTTTCTTT. Translating gives CASSLQQHTEAFF.

This clone was observed once. This chain joins TRBV5-1 and TRBJ2-7; TRBD2 aligns across 8 bases. CDR1 SGHRS and CDR2 YFSETQ come from the germline V gene. The CDR3 extends over 16 amino acids. V dropped 0 bases and J dropped 2; count of bases not matched to a gene: 7. The CDR3 reads CASSLVSGSATYEQYF. The CDR3 bases are TGCGCCAGCAGCTTGGTAAGCGGGAGTGCGACCTACGAGCAGTACTTC.

The chain has TRBV30 and TRBJ2-2, with 9 nucleotides matching TRBD1. The CDR3 runs to 16 residues. Unmatched junction bases numbered 12, after V lost 5 bases and J lost 5 bases. Per germline, CDR1 GTSNPN and CDR2 SVGIG (reference sequence). In nucleotides, the CDR3 is TGTGCCTGGTATACGGTAGGACAGGGGAGGACCGGGGAGCTGTTTTTT. Translating gives CAWYTVGQGRTGELFF.

This chain links TRBV29-1 with TRBJ2-2; maybe TRBD1 (5 bases). There are 14 residues in the CDR3. CDR1 SQVTM and CDR2 ANQGSEA come from the germline V gene. With 3 bases removed from V and 6 bases from J, the gap between germline ends came to 14 bases. In DNA, the CDR3 is TGCAGCGTTGATCTACAGGACACCCCCGGGGAGCTGTTTTTT. Translating gives CSVDLQDTPGELFF.

The chain employs TRBV13 and TRBJ2-2, with a tentative D call TRBD2 (5 bases). The CDR3 has 14 amino acids. The germline V gene encodes CDR1 PRHDT and CDR2 FYEKMQ (reference sequence). V lost 5 bases to trimming and J lost 3 bases, with 10 bases between them. CDR3 nucleotides: TGTGCCAGCAGCCGGGAAACCTACACCGGGGAGCTGTTTTTT. Encoded protein: CASSRETYTGELFF.

V usage is TRBV6-5 and J usage is TRBJ2-7; TRBD1 is a possible D gene (7 bases). Germline assignment: CDR1 MNHEY and CDR2 SVGAGI. Trimming stripped 6 bases from V and 10 bases from J, with 25 bases between. The CDR3 has 15 residues. The CDR3 region has the DNA TGTGCCAGCAGCCGGGACTTTCGGACAGGCTACGCTCAGTACTTC. Its translation is CASSRDFRTGYAQYF.

As regards this clone: Other DNA sequences in the same sample also yield this CDR3. This chain joins TRBV11-3 and TRBJ2-1, with a weak D call TRBD2 (6 bases). Germline-derived CDR1 and CDR2 are SGHNT and YENEEA. V lost 6 bases and J lost 7, with 10 bases in between. This CDR3 has 12 residues. For the CDR3, the DNA is TGTGCCAGCAGTTTGGAGGGAAATGAGCAGTTCTTC. Amino acid sequence: CASSLEGNEQFF.

The V gene is TRBV25-1, the J gene TRBJ2-2; 7 bases are a match to TRBD2. Looked up from germline, CDR1 is MGHDK and CDR2 is SYGVNS. The CDR3 length is 15 residues. Unmatched junction bases numbered 1, after V lost 1 base and J lost 2 bases. CDR3 region: CASSEWGGNTGELFF. CDR3 sequence (DNA): TGTGCCAGCAGTGAATGGGGGGGAAACACCGGGGAGCTGTTTTTT.

The chain is built from TRBV7-8 and TRBJ1-2; weak D call: TRBD1 (6 bases). Trimming removed 5 bases from V and 6 bases from J, with 13 bases in between. The germline CDR1 and CDR2 sequences are SGHVS and FQNEAQ. The length of the CDR3 is 13 residues. CDR3 protein: CASSTKGVDGYTF. CDR3 bases: TGTGCCAGCAGCACTAAGGGGGTCGATGGCTACACCTTC.

On this clone itself: Other nucleotide sequences in the sample specify the same CDR3. The gene calls are TRBV6-5 and TRBJ1-1; D is ambiguous. Germline V gives CDR1 MNHEY, CDR2 SVGAGI. The germline V and J ends were trimmed by 6 bases and 2 bases, with 10 bases remaining between them. The length of the CDR3 is 13 residues. The CDR3 sequence: CASSSGVNTEAFF. In nucleotides, the CDR3 is TGTGCCAGCAGCTCCGGGGTAAACACTGAAGCTTTCTTT.

Notes on this clone: Other DNA sequences in the same sample also yield this CDR3. V and J are TRBV19 and TRBJ1-6; no reliable D call. Trimming removed 0 bases at V and 7 bases at J, with 7 bases between. Germline V gene lookup returns CDR1 LNHDA and CDR2 SQIVND (reference sequence). The CDR3 consists of 14 residues. CDR3 in amino acids: CASSIEGANSPLHF. For the CDR3, the DNA is TGTGCCAGTAGTATAGAGGGAGCGAATTCACCCCTCCACTTT.

The chain combines TRBV7-9 with TRBJ2-1, with a tentative D call TRBD2 (6 bases). Germline V lookup: CDR1 SEHNR, CDR2 FQNEAQ (reference sequence). CDR3 size: 11 residues. V lost 8 bases and J lost 10, with 12 bases in between. The CDR3 sequence: CASEEGAEQFF. CDR3 in DNA: TGTGCCAGCGAGGAGGGAGCGGAGCAGTTCTTC.

The rearrangement joins TRBV3-1 (or the pseudogene TRBV3-2) to TRBJ2-1; the match to TRBD2 covers 13 bases. The germline CDR1 and CDR2 sequences are LGHDT and YNNKEL (reference sequence). This CDR3 contains 14 residues. J was trimmed by 9 bases and V by 8 bases; bases with no gene match: 7. In nucleotides, the CDR3 is TGTGCCAGCCGGACTAGCGGGAGTATGAGTGAGCAGTTCTTC. It yields the protein CASRTSGSMSEQFF.

V gene TRBV9 combines with J gene TRBJ2-3, with a tentative D call TRBD2 (6 bases). The V gene lost 3 bases and the J gene lost 6 bases, with 8 bases spanning the gap. Germline V gene data show CDR1 as SGDLS and CDR2 as YYNGEE. CDR3 length: 12 residues. The CDR3 region is CASSAGGDTQYF. The CDR3 DNA is TGTGCCAGCAGCGCTGGGGGGGATACGCAGTATTTT.

The rearrangement links TRBV7-9 to TRBJ2-1; no reliable D call. The CDR3 has 14 amino acids. Germline CDR1 SEHNR, CDR2 FQNEAQ (reference sequence). V gave up 3 bases and J gave up 5 bases, with 11 bases separating them. In nucleotides, the CDR3 is TGTGCCAGCAGCTTGCTCTCCGCGGACAATGAGCAGTTCTTC. Translated, it gives CASSLLSADNEQFF. Drawing the rest from reference TRBV7-9 and TRBJ2-1, the complete variable domain is DTGVSQNPRHKITKRGQNVTFRCDPISEHNRLYWYRQTLGQGPEFLTYFQNEAQLEKSRLLSDRFSAERPKGSFSTLEIQRTEQGDSAMYLCASSLLSADNEQFFGPGTRLTVL.

The chain carries TRBV2 and TRBJ2-1, with D perhaps being TRBD1 or TRBD2 (5 bases each). This CDR3 is built from 13 residues. The germline V gene has CDR1 SNHLY and CDR2 FYNNEI. V gave up 6 bases and J gave up 5 bases, with 11 bases separating them. CDR3: CASSRDQDNEQFF. The CDR3 bases are TGTGCCAGCAGCCGGGACCAAGACAATGAGCAGTTCTTC. The full variable domain, its missing parts supplied by reference TRBV2 and TRBJ2-1, is EPEVTQTPSHQVTQMGQEVILRCVPISNHLYFYWYRQILGQKVEFLVSFYNNEISEKSEIFDDQFSVERPDGSNFTLKIRSTKLEDSAMYFCASSRDQDNEQFFGPGTRLTVL.